Following are 9 T cell receptor beta chains from one sample sequenced in a study of technical replicates of blood from a handful of donors (dated by TCRdb to 2017 to 2019). The method behind the library was the immunoSEQ multiplex PCR assay. The table was pulled from immuneACCESS by TCRdb, which kept in-frame rearrangements only. Such tables lose some clones; where checked, under half of the loss comes from unresolved V genes, and the rest has no known cause. The sample table contains approximately 52,000 clones; only one count was recorded for 86% of them. The ten most abundant clones make up roughly 5.8% of the sample. The specimen was PBMCs. All receptors derive from a human donor in good health. Some clones in this sample may be carry-over from other donors' samples.

This clone was observed a few times. The chain couples TRBV28 to TRBJ2-7, with D perhaps matching TRBD2 (6 bases). This CDR3 contains 14 residues. V lost 5 bases to trimming and J lost 3 bases, with 14 bases between them. The germline gives CDR1 MDHEN, CDR2 SYDVKM. The CDR3 region has the DNA TGTGCCAGCAGTCTCGGAGGGTCCTACTACGAGCAGTACTTC. Residues: CASSLGGSYYEQYF.

The rearrangement links TRBV15 to TRBJ2-7; a weak D match, TRBD2 (5 bases). Trimming pared 0 bases from V and 5 bases from J, leaving 14 bases between. The CDR3 consists of 15 residues. CDR1 is LNHNV, CDR2 YYDKDF, per germline (reference sequence). CDR3 DNA: TGTGCCACCAGCAGAGATGCCGGAGGTCGCGACGAGCAGTACTTC. Translating gives CATSRDAGGRDEQYF.

The J gene is TRBJ2-1, the V gene TRBV7-9; TRBD2 matches 7 bases. This CDR3 has 14 amino acids. Germline V gene lookup returns CDR1 SEHNR and CDR2 FQNEAQ (reference sequence). V lost 5 bases to trimming and J lost 7 bases; unmatched junction nucleotides: 8. The CDR3 here is CASSPAGAKNEQFF. The CDR3 DNA reads TGTGCCAGCAGCCCCGCGGGAGCTAAAAATGAGCAGTTCTTC.

The J gene is TRBJ2-1, the V gene TRBV9; tentatively, D is TRBD2 (5 bases). CDR1 and CDR2 from the germline V gene are SGDLS and YYNGEE. V dropped 0 bases and J dropped 10 bases, with 20 bases sitting between them. The CDR3 consists of 16 residues. The CDR3 loop reads CASSVGPRYDGGEQFF. CDR3 nucleotide sequence: TGTGCCAGCAGCGTAGGGCCGCGTTACGACGGAGGCGAGCAGTTCTTC.

This chain joins TRBV7-3 and TRBJ2-3; D is perhaps TRBD2 (5 bases). Germline lookup yields CDR1 SGHTA and CDR2 FQGTGA. The CDR3 is 13 amino acids. The V gene lost 1 base and the J gene lost 10 bases, with 12 bases spanning the gap. The CDR3 region is CASSLSSAEAQYF. The CDR3, as DNA: TGTGCCAGCAGCTTAAGCTCCGCGGAGGCGCAGTATTTT.

The chain employs TRBV7-9 and TRBJ2-7; TRBD2 aligns across 7 bases. The CDR3 has 13 amino acids. Germline V gives CDR1 SEHNR, CDR2 FQNEAQ (reference sequence). J lost 5 bases, V lost 1 base, and 2 bases had no gene match. The CDR3 DNA reads TGTGCCAGCAGCTTAGGGACTAGTAACGAGCAGTACTTC. It encodes CASSLGTSNEQYF. Full variable domain (remainder filled in from reference TRBV7-9 and TRBJ2-7): DTGVSQNPRHKITKRGQNVTFRCDPISEHNRLYWYRQTLGQGPEFLTYFQNEAQLEKSRLLSDRFSAERPKGSFSTLEIQRTEQGDSAMYLCASSLGTSNEQYFGPGTRLTVT.

The chain recombines TRBV5-1 with TRBJ2-7, with TRBD2 matching over 12 bases. The CDR3 is 13 amino acids. Germline CDR1 and CDR2: SGHRS and YFSETQ. V gave up 8 bases and J gave up 3 bases; unmatched junction bases: 3. The CDR3, as DNA: TGCGCCAGTAAGACTAGCGGGAGCTACGAGCAGTACTTC. This sequence encodes CASKTSGSYEQYF.

The chain combines TRBV4-2 with TRBJ2-1, with TRBD2 identical over 11 bases. This CDR3 is built from 19 residues. The germline gives CDR1 LGHNA, CDR2 YNFKEQ. Losses at the gene ends were 1 base for V and 0 bases for J; bases not matched to a gene: 8. CDR3 residues: CASSQVGTSGARSYNEQFF. The CDR3, as DNA: TGTGCCAGCAGCCAAGTGGGGACTAGCGGTGCCCGCTCCTACAATGAGCAGTTCTTC.

The chain couples TRBV7-2 to TRBJ2-5; TRBD2 agrees at 14 bases. The CDR3 is made up of 16 amino acids. Trimming took 5 bases from V and 5 from J; bases not matched to a gene: 7. The germline gives CDR1 SGHTA, CDR2 FQGNSA. The CDR3 reads CASSPRLAGGRETQYF. As DNA, the CDR3 is TGTGCCAGCAGCCCGAGACTAGCGGGGGGGCGGGAGACCCAGTACTTC.